Listed below are T cell receptor beta chains from one sample, sequenced in a study of blood T cell repertoires in COVID-19. Assay used: immunoSEQ multiplex PCR; TCRdb lists only in-frame clones, some missing. The data hold roughly 100,000 clones, with roughly four fifths observed a single time. The source material was peripheral blood. Receptors were obtained from a man in his 60s with acute or convalescent COVID-19. The CDR3 runs from the conserved cysteine through the conserved F or W. A D gene is named only where the DNA matches it firmly. The size entry is marked missing in some rows and otherwise reads once, few, many or a size class.

>TRBJ2-1|TRBV9|NA|17|TRBD2
TGTGCCAGCTCTGGTCTAGCGGTGTTTAGCTCCTACAATGAGCAGTTCTTC
CASSGLAVFSSYNEQFF
>TRBJ1-1|TRBV5-4|NA|14|NA
TGTGCCAGCAGCTTTGAGGGGGGGGGCACTGAAGCTTTCTTT
CASSFEGGGTEAFF
>TRBJ2-5|TRBV19|NA|17|TRBD2
TGTGCCAGTAGTAAACAACCCACATCTAGCGGGGGGAAGACCCAGTACTTC
CASSKQPTSSGGKTQYF
>TRBJ1-1|TRBV6-5|NA|12|NA
TGTGCCAGCAGTTATGAGCGAGATGAAGCTTTCTTT
CASSYERDEAFF
>TRBJ1-4|TRBV30|once|13|NA
TGTGCCTGGAGTGACGTCCAGGGTGAAAAACTGTTTTTT
CAWSDVQGEKLFF
>TRBJ2-3|TRBV15|NA|19|NA
TGTGCCACCAGCAGAGATAGGCACTTGAGTAGGGGGGGGATAGATACGCAGTATTTT
CATSRDRHLSRGGIDTQYF
>TRBJ2-7|TRBV29-1|NA|15|TRBD1
TGCAGCGTTGAAGGGGTAGGACAGGGAAGGGACGAGCAGTACTTC
CSVEGVGQGRDEQYF
>TRBJ1-2|TRBV7-2|NA|15|TRBD1
TGTGCCAGCAGCCGGACAGGCCCCACTAATGGTGGCTACACCTTC
CASSRTGPTNGGYTF
>TRBJ2-5|TRBV6-1|NA|13|TRBD2
TGTGCCAGCAGTGAACCGGGGGGGGAGACCCAGTACTTC
CASSEPGGETQYF
>TRBJ1-4|TRBV5-5|NA|16|NA
TGTGCCAGCAGCTTGGAAGCCTATGCAACTAATGAAAAACTGTTTTTT
CASSLEAYATNEKLFF
>TRBJ1-2|TRBV5-1|NA|14|NA
TGCGCCAGCAGCTTGGGCGTCTCAAACTATGGCTACACCTTC
CASSLGVSNYGYTF
>TRBJ1-2|TRBV3-1/TRBV3-2|few|16|NA
TGTGCCAGCAGTCCGGATGATGGGAGACTTAACTATGGCTACACCTTC
CASSPDDGRLNYGYTF
>TRBJ1-1|TRBV5-1|NA|14|NA
TGCGCCAGCAGCTTGGCACACCTTAACACTGAAGCTTTCTTT
CASSLAHLNTEAFF
>TRBJ2-1|TRBV5-6|NA|13|TRBD1
TGTGCCAGCAGTAAGACAGGGGTCAATGAGCAGTTCTTC
CASSKTGVNEQFF
>TRBJ1-2|TRBV30|NA|11|NA
TGTGCCTGGAGTCCGGGAAATGGCTACACCTTC
CAWSPGNGYTF
>TRBJ1-1|TRBV18|NA|12|NA
TGTGCCAGCTCACTCACCCGGGAGCCAGCTTTCTTT
CASSLTREPAFF
>TRBJ2-1|TRBV11-3|NA|17|TRBD2
TGTGCCAGCAGCTTAGAGGCCGGACTAGCGTCTCGAGGTGAGCAGTTCTTC
CASSLEAGLASRGEQFF
>TRBJ1-3|TRBV6-4|NA|19|TRBD1
TGTGCCAGCAGTGATACCCGGGACAGGGACCGAGGCTCTGGAAACACCATATATTTT
CASSDTRDRDRGSGNTIYF
>TRBJ2-7|TRBV27|NA|16|TRBD1
TGTGCCAGCAGTTTCCTGACAGGGGTGAAGTTGAACGAGCAGTACTTC
CASSFLTGVKLNEQYF
>TRBJ2-1|TRBV5-1|NA|15|NA
TGCGCCAGCAGCGAAGCGGCTGGCTCCTACAATGAGCAGTTCTTC
CASSEAAGSYNEQFF
>TRBJ2-2|TRBV5-1|NA|14|NA
TGCGCCAGCAGAGGGGGACAGAACACCGGGGAGCTGTTTTTT
CASRGGQNTGELFF
>TRBJ2-7|TRBV29-1|NA|13|TRBD1
TGCAGCGTTCTCCTGGGACAGCGCTACGAGCAGTACTTC
CSVLLGQRYEQYF
>TRBJ2-1|TRBV5-1|NA|14|NA
TGCGCCAGCAGCTTTAAACAGGGTCGAAATGAGCAGTTCTTC
CASSFKQGRNEQFF
>TRBJ1-5|TRBV18|NA|14|TRBD1
TGTGCCAGCTCTGGACAGGGGGCAAATCAGCCCCAGCATTTT
CASSGQGANQPQHF